What follows describes a single TCR beta chain. This sample is drawn from a study of blood T cell repertoires in COVID-19. CDR1 is SGHAT, CDR2 FQNNGV, per germline. The J segment lost 7 bases and the V segment lost 5 bases, leaving 9 bases of the junction unmatched. The CDR3 is 14 residues long. TCRdb's copy holds only in-frame clones and misses some; the assay was immunoSEQ multiplex PCR. Here the sample spans 20,000 to 25,000 clones, around three quarters being singletons. The V and J genes are TRBV11-2 and TRBJ1-2; the match to TRBD1 covers 8 bases. This receptor was obtained from a man aged 55 to 70 with active COVID-19. Sequenced input: peripheral blood. CDR3 region: CASSTIDRGAGYTF. CDR3 DNA: TGTGCCAGCAGCACCATTGACAGGGGTGCTGGCTACACCTTC.